This TCR beta chain originates from a study of T cell responses to AZD1222 COVID-19 vaccine. Overall study results and limits: Spike-wide coverage was observed for vaccine-associated CD4 TCRs, with dominant responses at 160-218 and 743-854. Clonal diversity was possibly underestimated, and white British individuals and females predominated among donors. Two AZD1222 administrations were followed by greater Spike-specific TCR breadth and depth. Repertoire collection took place solely once the T cell response had peaked.

Some clones are missing from TCRdb's copy, which holds only in-frame ones; the method was immunoSEQ multiplex PCR. Here the sample spans roughly 80,000 clones, roughly nine tenths being singletons. V lost 1 base and J lost 3; bases outside the gene matches: 4. The length of the CDR3 is 15 residues. Germline lookup yields CDR1 SGHNT and CDR2 YENEEA. Worth noting for this clone: No antigen is known for it.

This TCR derives from an adult in good health. The chain carries TRBV11-3 and TRBJ2-7; 9 bases agree with TRBD1. The input for sequencing was peripheral blood, taken on day 0 of AZD1222 vaccination. This CDR3 reads CASSLVWDRDYEQYF. Here the CDR3 DNA reads TGTGCCAGCAGCTTAGTATGGGACAGGGACTACGAGCAGTACTTC.